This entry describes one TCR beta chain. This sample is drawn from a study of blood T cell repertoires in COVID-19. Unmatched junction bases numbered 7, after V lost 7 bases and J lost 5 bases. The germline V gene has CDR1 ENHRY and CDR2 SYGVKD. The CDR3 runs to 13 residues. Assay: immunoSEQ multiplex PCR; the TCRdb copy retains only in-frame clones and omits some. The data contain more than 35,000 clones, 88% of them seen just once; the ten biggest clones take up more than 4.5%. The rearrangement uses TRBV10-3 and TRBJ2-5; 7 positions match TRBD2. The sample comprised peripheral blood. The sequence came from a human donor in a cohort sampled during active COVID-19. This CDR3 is CAITAGAGETQYF. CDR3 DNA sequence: TGTGCCATCACGGCGGGAGCGGGGGAGACCCAGTACTTC.